The T cell receptor (beta chain) described here comes from a study of shared clonotypes between healthy human individuals. TCRdb keeps only in-frame clones here, not all; method: immunoSEQ multiplex PCR. Counted here are around 370,000 clones, about 96% occurring once; the ten biggest clones make up about 0.32%. V was pared by 1 base and J by 2 bases, with 3 bases of the junction left unmatched. The CDR3 sequence is 15 residues long. CDR1 is MGHRA and CDR2 is YSYEKL in the germline V gene. The sequenced sample was memory CD8+ T cells sorted from blood. This sample's subset: CD45RO+ cells pooled with CCR7-negative TemRA cells. This clonotype was obtained from a man in his thirties or forties in good health. The chain combines TRBV4-1 with TRBJ2-3; the match to TRBD2 covers 7 bases. This CDR3 is CASSQAGLYTDTQYF. The CDR3 DNA reads as TGCGCCAGCAGCCAAGCGGGACTATACACAGATACGCAGTATTTT.